Listed below are T cell receptor beta chains from one sample, sequenced in a study of blood T cells in healthy people across ages. TCRdb reprocessed the 5' RACE reads via MiXCR and lists one record per CDR3 protein. Of about a million distinct CDR3 sequences detected, more than 30% appear once; the ten largest clones hold 10% to 15%. Sequencing was done on a sample of blood. Receptor source: a man aged 18 to 30 in good health. CDR3s include the opening cysteine and the closing phenylalanine or tryptophan. Size tells how often a clone was seen (once, few, many) or the class of an expanded clone, and some rows leave it out.

V	size	J	CDR3
TRBV20-1	.	TRBJ2-2	CSAREPRFAGGNGELFF
TRBV27	.	TRBJ2-3	CAGKEAGEDTQYF
TRBV4-3	.	TRBJ2-1	CASSQDGIRDEQFF
TRBV21-1	.	.	CASSKVRGSSYNEQYF
TRBV4-1	.	TRBJ1-2	CASNHRGGQFYGYTF
TRBV4-2	few	TRBJ1-4	CASRQTGGAGNEKLFF
TRBV2	.	TRBJ1-1	CASSVEQLNTEAFF
TRBV12-3/TRBV12-4	many	TRBJ2-5	CASSFAGKETQYF
TRBV9	.	TRBJ1-1	CASSGPGTAMSTEAFF
TRBV7-9	.	TRBJ2-5	CASSFGTSGGASLETQYF
TRBV6-1	few	TRBJ1-5	CASRDSSYSNQPQHF
TRBV6-2/TRBV6-3	.	TRBJ1-2	CATRGVDGYTF
TRBV12-5	few	TRBJ2-7	CASGLPGRVYEQYF
TRBV6-5	few	TRBJ2-1	CASSRDLTTSYNEQFF
TRBV27	.	TRBJ2-3	CAGKSRADTQYF
TRBV7-6	.	TRBJ1-5	CASSTGTGYGNRQPQHF